This T cell receptor beta chain was sequenced in a study of tumor-infiltrating lymphocytes in localized non-small cell lung cancer. From germline, CDR1 is MNHEY and CDR2 SVGAGI. CDR3 size: 15 residues. The V and J ends lost 2 bases and 6 bases respectively, with 16 bases between them. Sequencing was performed with immunoSEQ multiplex PCR; in TCRdb, only in-frame clones are kept and a portion is missing. There are roughly 3,500 clones in the sample; roughly three fifths occur only once, and about 13% lies in the top ten. Sequencing used uninvolved lung tissue not adjacent to the tumor. The chain has TRBV6-5 and TRBJ1-1, with TRBD1 as a possible D gene (5 bases). This receptor was obtained from a human donor with non-small cell lung cancer. CDR3 bases: TGTGCCAGCAGTTACCGGACGGCGTCGGGACCTGAAGCTTTCTTT. This gives the protein CASSYRTASGPEAFF.